This entry concerns a single TCR beta chain. Its antigen is not identified. V was pared by 4 bases and J by 8 bases, with 6 bases between. Germline V gives CDR1 SGHVS, CDR2 FNYEAQ. The CDR3 sequence is 11 residues long. This record belongs to a study of cytomegalovirus exposure and HLA in healthy donors. PCR amplification relied on 60 Vbeta primers (plus 13 Jbeta primers). Generated by immunoSEQ multiplex PCR, the TCRdb table keeps only in-frame clones and is missing some. The table records 95,000 to 100,000 clones, 75% of them present only once. Broader study findings: For cytomegalovirus status, the classifier reportedly gave diagnoses with high specificity and sensitivity.

This sequence was found in a man aged 50 to 59 in good health and CMV-seronegative. The sample was PBMCs. The J gene is TRBJ2-1, the V gene TRBV7-6; no clear D. CDR3 amino acids: CASSSRHEQFF. The CDR3 DNA sequence: TGTGCCAGCAGCTCCCGTCATGAGCAGTTCTTC.